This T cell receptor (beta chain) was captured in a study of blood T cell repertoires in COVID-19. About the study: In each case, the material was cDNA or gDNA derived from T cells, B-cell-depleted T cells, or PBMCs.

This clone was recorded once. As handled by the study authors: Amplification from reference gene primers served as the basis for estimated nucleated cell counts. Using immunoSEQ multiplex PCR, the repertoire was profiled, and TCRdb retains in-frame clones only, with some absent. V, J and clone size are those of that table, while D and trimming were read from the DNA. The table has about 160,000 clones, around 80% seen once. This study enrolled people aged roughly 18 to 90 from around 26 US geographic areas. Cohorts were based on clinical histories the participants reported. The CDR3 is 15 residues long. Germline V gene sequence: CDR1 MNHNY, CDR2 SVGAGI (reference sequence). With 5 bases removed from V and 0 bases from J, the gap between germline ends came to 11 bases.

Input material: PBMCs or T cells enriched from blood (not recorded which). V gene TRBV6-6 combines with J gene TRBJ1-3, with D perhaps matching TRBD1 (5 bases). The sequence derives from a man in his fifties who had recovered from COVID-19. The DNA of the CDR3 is TGTGCCAGCAGTCGGGACTTATTCTCTGGAAACACCATATATTTT. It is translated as CASSRDLFSGNTIYF.